Sequencing of this T cell receptor (beta chain) was carried out in a study of Graves' ophthalmopathy and Graves' hyperthyroidism. CDR3 length: 16 amino acids. V lost 4 bases and J 1 base, leaving 19 bases between the germline ends. Germline V gives CDR1 GTSNPN, CDR2 SVGIG (reference sequence). Researchers turned away patients with other autoimmune diseases, uncontrolled infections, pregnancy or lactation. This clonotype was seen a few times. As the template, RNA transcripts were used to amplify TCR beta CDR3 regions. Following a first-round RT-PCR that used HTBI primers, a second-round multiplex PCR was carried out. Each CDR3 protein is one row after TCRdb ran MiXCR on the multiplex PCR reads. Found here are hundreds of thousands of distinct CDR3 sequences, 20% to 25% of them singletons; the top ten hold more than 5.5%.

Material for sequencing was peripheral blood. The chain joins TRBV30 to TRBJ2-5; D is perhaps TRBD2 (5 bases). The receptor was isolated from a woman younger than 30 with stable Graves' hyperthyroidism. Some clones in this sample may be carry-over from other donors' samples. The CDR3: CAWTEGGGDPQETQYF. In nucleotides, the CDR3 is TGTGCCTGGACCGAGGGCGGAGGAGACCCCCAAGAGACCCAGTACTTC.